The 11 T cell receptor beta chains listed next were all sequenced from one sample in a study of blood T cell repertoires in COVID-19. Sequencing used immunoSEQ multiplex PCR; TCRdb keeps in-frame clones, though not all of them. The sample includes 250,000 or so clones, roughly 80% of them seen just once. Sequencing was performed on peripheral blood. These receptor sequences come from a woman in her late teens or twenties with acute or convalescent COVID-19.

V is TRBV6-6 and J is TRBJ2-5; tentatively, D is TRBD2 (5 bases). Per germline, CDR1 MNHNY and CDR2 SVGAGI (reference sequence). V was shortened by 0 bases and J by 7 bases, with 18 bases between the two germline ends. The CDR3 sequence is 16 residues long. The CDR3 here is CASSYSLLVRIRTQYF. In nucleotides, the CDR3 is TGTGCCAGCAGTTACTCGCTACTAGTAAGGATTCGGACCCAGTACTTC.

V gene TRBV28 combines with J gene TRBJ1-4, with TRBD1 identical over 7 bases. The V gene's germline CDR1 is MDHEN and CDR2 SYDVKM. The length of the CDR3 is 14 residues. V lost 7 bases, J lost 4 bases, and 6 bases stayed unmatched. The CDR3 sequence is CASTMTGINEKLFF. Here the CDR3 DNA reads TGTGCCAGCACTATGACAGGGATTAATGAAAAACTGTTTTTT.

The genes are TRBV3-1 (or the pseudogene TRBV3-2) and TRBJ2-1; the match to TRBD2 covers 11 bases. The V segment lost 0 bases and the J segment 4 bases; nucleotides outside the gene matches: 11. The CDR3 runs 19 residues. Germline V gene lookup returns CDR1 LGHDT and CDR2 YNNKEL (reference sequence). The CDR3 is CASSQEGLAGGRSYNEQFF. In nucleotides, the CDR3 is TGTGCCAGCAGCCAAGAAGGGCTAGCGGGAGGTCGATCGTACAATGAGCAGTTCTTC.

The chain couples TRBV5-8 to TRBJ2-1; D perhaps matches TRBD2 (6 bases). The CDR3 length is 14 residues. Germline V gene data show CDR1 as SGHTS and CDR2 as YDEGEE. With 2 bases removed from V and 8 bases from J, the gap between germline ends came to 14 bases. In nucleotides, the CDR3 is TGTGCCAGCAGCTTTCAGACCGGGGGACATGAGCAGTTCTTC. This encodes CASSFQTGGHEQFF.

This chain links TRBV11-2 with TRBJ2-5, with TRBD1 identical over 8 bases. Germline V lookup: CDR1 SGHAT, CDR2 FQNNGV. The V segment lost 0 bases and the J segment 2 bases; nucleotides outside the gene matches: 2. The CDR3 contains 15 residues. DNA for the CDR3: TGTGCCAGCAGCTTAGACTGGACAGGGCAAGAGACCCAGTACTTC. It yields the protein CASSLDWTGQETQYF.

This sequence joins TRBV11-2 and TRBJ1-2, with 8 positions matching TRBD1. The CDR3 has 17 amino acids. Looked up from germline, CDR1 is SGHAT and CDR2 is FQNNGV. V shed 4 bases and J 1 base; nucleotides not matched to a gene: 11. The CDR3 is CASSYGQRTGINYGYTF. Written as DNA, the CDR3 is TGTGCCAGCAGCTACGGACAGCGGACAGGGATTAACTATGGCTACACCTTC.

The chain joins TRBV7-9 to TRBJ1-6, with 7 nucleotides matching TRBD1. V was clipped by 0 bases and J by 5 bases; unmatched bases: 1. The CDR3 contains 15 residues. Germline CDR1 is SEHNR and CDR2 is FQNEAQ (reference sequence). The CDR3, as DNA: TGTGCCAGCAGCTTAGCGGGGACAGATAATTCACCCCTCCACTTT. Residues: CASSLAGTDNSPLHF. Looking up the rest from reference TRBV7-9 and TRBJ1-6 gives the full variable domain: DTGVSQNPRHKITKRGQNVTFRCDPISEHNRLYWYRQTLGQGPEFLTYFQNEAQLEKSRLLSDRFSAERPKGSFSTLEIQRTEQGDSAMYLCASSLAGTDNSPLHFGNGTRLTVT.

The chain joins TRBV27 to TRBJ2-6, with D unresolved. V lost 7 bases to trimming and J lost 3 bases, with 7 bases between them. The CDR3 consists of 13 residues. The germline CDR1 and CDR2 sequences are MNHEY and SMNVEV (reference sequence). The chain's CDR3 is CASTFNGANVLTF. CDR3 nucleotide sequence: TGTGCCAGCACCTTTAATGGGGCCAACGTCCTGACTTTC.

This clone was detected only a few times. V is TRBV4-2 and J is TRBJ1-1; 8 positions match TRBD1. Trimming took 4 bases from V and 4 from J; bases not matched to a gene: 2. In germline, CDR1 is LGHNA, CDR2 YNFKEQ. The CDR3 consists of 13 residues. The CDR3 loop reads CASSPGGGTEAFF. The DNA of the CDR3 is TGTGCCAGCAGCCCAGGGGGCGGCACTGAAGCTTTCTTT.

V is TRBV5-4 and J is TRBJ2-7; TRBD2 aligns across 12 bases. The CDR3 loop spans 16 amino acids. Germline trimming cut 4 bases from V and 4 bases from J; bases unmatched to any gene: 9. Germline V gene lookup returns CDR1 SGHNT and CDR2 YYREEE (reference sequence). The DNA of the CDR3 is TGTGCCAGCAGCCTAGGGGCTAGCGGGAGGGGTTACGAGCAGTACTTC. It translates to CASSLGASGRGYEQYF.

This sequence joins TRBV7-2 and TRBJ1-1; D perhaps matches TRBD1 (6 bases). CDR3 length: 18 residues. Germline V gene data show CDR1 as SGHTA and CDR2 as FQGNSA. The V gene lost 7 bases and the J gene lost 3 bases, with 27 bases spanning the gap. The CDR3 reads CASTRRGFGIFRDTEAFF. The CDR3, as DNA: TGTGCCAGCACGCGAAGGGGGTTCGGTATTTTTAGGGACACTGAAGCTTTCTTT. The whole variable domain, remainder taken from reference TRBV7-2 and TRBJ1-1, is GAGVSQSPSNKVTEKGKDVELRCDPISGHTALYWYRQSLGQGLEFLIYFQGNSAPDKSGLPSDRFSAERTGGSVSTLTIQRTQQEDSAVYLCASTRRGFGIFRDTEAFFGQGTRLTVV.